The text below deals with one TCR beta chain. These data originate in a study of blood T cell repertoires in COVID-19. Study at large: The United States, Italy and Spain supplied acute and convalescent COVID-19 samples. In each case, the material was cDNA or gDNA derived from T cells, B-cell-depleted T cells, or PBMCs.

The protocol was immunoSEQ multiplex PCR, while the TCRdb copy is restricted to in-frame clones and leaves out a portion. Altogether about 170,000 clones are present, over 80% being singletons, with the ten largest covering 2.5% to 3%. CDR3 size: 14 residues. CDR1 and CDR2 (germline): SGHKS, YYEKEE (reference sequence). Trimming removed 6 bases from V and 5 bases from J; junction bases left unmatched: 9. The specimen was peripheral blood. This chain uses TRBV5-5 with TRBJ1-2, with 8 positions matching TRBD1. The source of this sequence is a woman aged 55-75 years with acute or convalescent COVID-19. For the CDR3, the DNA is TGTGCCAGCAATTTACCGGGACAGGCTTATGGCTACACCTTC. Its protein product is CASNLPGQAYGYTF.